One sample yielded the 8 T cell receptor beta chains listed below, sequenced in a study of CD8+CD57+ T cells in acquired aplastic anemia. Profiling of TCR beta VDJ combinations and CDR3 sequences used genomic DNA as template. TCRdb reprocessed the reads via MiXCR and lists one record per CDR3 protein. The sample consists of 42,000 or so distinct CDR3 sequences, about 70% of them appearing once. Sequencing was carried out using sorted CD4+, CD8+, or CD8+CD57+ T cells (not recorded which) from PBMCs. The receptors shown here come from a human donor in good health, serving as a control.

This clonotype was observed a handful of times. This chain joins TRBV12-3 or TRBV12-4 and TRBJ1-2, with D hard to call. The V end lost 6 bases, the J end lost 10 bases, and 12 bases lay between the germline ends. This CDR3 has 11 residues. CDR3 loop: CASRNENFYTF. As DNA, the CDR3 is TGTGCCAGCAGAAACGAAAACTTCTACACCTTC.

Only one count was recorded for this clonotype. V gene TRBV19 combines with J gene TRBJ2-7, with TRBD2 as a possible D gene (5 bases). The germline gives CDR1 LNHDA, CDR2 SQIVND (reference sequence). Between the trimmed V and J ends, which lost 8 bases and 3 bases, there was a span of 26 bases. This CDR3 has 17 residues. CDR3 sequence reads: CASSRESIRLGSYEQYF. In DNA form, the CDR3 reads TGTGCCAGTTCGAGGGAGAGCATCCGACTTGGGAGCTACGAGCAGTACTTC.

J is TRBJ2-7 and V is TRBV10-2; TRBD1 aligns across 9 bases. Germline loops: CDR1 WSHSY, CDR2 SAAADI. V lost 9 bases and J lost 7; bases outside the gene matches: 16. The CDR3 is 15 residues long. The CDR3, as DNA: TGCGCCAGTGGGACCGGGACAGGGCCGCAGAAGGAGCAGTACTTC. It specifies CASGTGTGPQKEQYF.

The V and J genes are TRBV7-9 and TRBJ1-2; 9 positions agree with TRBD1. The germline CDR1 and CDR2 sequences are SEHNR and FQNEAQ (reference sequence). The J segment lost 3 bases and the V segment lost 5 bases, leaving 7 bases of the junction unmatched. The CDR3 runs 15 residues. The CDR3 sequence: CASSVDRGFDYGYTF. CDR3 nucleotide sequence: TGTGCCAGCAGCGTGGACAGGGGTTTCGACTATGGCTACACCTTC.

The table lists this clonotype with a count of one. One end of the junction fails to match germline, which may point to a read error. The chain carries TRBV9 and TRBJ1-1; a possible D gene is TRBD1 (6 bases). The length of the CDR3 is 14 residues. The germline V gene encodes CDR1 SGDLS and CDR2 YYNGEE. Written as DNA, the CDR3 is TGTGCCAGCGGCGTAACGACAGGAAACACTGAAGCCTTCTTT. Encoded protein: CASGVTTGNTEAFF. Supplemented by reference TRBV9 and TRBJ1-1, the full variable domain reads DSGVTQTPKHLITATGQRVTLRCSPRSGDLSVYWYQQSLDQGLQFLIQYYNGEERAKGNILERFSAQQFPDLHSELNLSSLELGDSALYFCASGVTTGNTEAFFGQGTRLTVV.

The rearrangement links TRBV19 to TRBJ1-5; TRBD1 matches 7 bases. The V segment lost 2 bases and the J segment 2 bases; nucleotides outside the gene matches: 3. Per germline, CDR1 LNHDA and CDR2 SQIVND (reference sequence). This CDR3 spans 15 amino acids. This CDR3 is CASSIRTGGNQPQHF. CDR3 nucleotides: TGTGCCAGTAGTATAAGGACAGGCGGCAATCAGCCCCAGCATTTT.

This clonotype appeared once. The V call is TRBV10-3, the J call TRBJ2-5; 7 nucleotides align to TRBD1. Germline loops: CDR1 ENHRY, CDR2 SYGVKD. J gave up 2 bases and V 9 bases, and 3 bases lay outside the gene matches. This CDR3 has 12 amino acids. The CDR3 DNA reads as TGTGCCATTCGGGGACAGCAAGAGACCCAGTACTTC. This sequence encodes CAIRGQQETQYF.

Details on this clonotype: One end of the junction does not line up with germline, which may come from a read error. The chain uses TRBV2 and TRBJ2-3; 7 nucleotides line up with TRBD1. This CDR3 region has 13 residues. Germline CDR1 is SNHLY and CDR2 is FYNNEI. Here the CDR3 DNA reads TGTGCCAGCAGTAGGGACAGCACAGACACGCAGTATTTT. Amino acids: CASSRDSTDTQYF.